A single sample gave rise to the 23 T cell receptor beta chains below, sequenced in a study of cytomegalovirus exposure and HLA in healthy donors. 13 Jbeta primers and 60 Vbeta primers were used for the PCR. Produced via immunoSEQ multiplex PCR; TCRdb's table is partial and in-frame only. The sample contains some 190,000 clones, more than 65% of which appear only once. The source material was PBMCs. All receptors derive from a middle-aged man in good health and CMV-seropositive.

The genes are TRBV19 and TRBJ2-7, with 8 bases matching TRBD1. V gave up 3 bases and J gave up 5 bases; unmatched junction bases: 9. The germline V gene has CDR1 LNHDA and CDR2 SQIVND (reference sequence). This CDR3 has 15 amino acids. The CDR3 DNA follows: TGTGCCAGTAGTATTGACAGGGGTTTGGAAAACGAGCAGTACTTC. This encodes CASSIDRGLENEQYF. The full variable domain, completed using reference TRBV19 and TRBJ2-7, is DGGITQSPKYLFRKEGQNVTLSCEQNLNHDAMYWYRQDPGQGLRLIYYSQIVNDFQKGDIAEGYSVSREKKESFPLTVTSAQKNPTAFYLCASSIDRGLENEQYFGPGTRLTVT.

The V gene is TRBV7-8, the J gene TRBJ2-7, with 9 nucleotides matching TRBD2. Trimming removed 5 bases from V and 6 bases from J; junction bases left unmatched: 8. This CDR3 is built from 14 residues. CDR1 is SGHVS, CDR2 FQNEAQ, per germline. The CDR3 DNA sequence: TGTGCCAGCAGCCAGACTAGCGGACCCTCCGAGCAGTACTTC. This encodes CASSQTSGPSEQYF.

A few counts support this clone. The chain recombines TRBV5-1 with TRBJ2-6, with a weak D call TRBD1 (6 bases). Trimming took off 0 bases at V and 0 bases at J, with 10 bases between the two ends. The CDR3 length is 17 residues. Germline V CDR1 and CDR2: SGHRS, YFSETQ. The CDR3 nucleotides are TGCGCCAGCAGCTTGGACAGGGTCTCCTCTGGGGCCAACGTCCTGACTTTC. Translating it yields CASSLDRVSSGANVLTF.

The chain carries TRBV5-1 and TRBJ2-1; D is possibly TRBD2 (6 bases). The CDR3 is made up of 16 amino acids. The germline V gene has CDR1 SGHRS and CDR2 YFSETQ. Deletions cut 4 bases from V and 0 bases from J, with 14 bases between. CDR3 in DNA: TGCGCCAGCAGCAAAGGACAAGCGGGCTCCTACAATGAGCAGTTCTTC. It translates to CASSKGQAGSYNEQFF.

V and J are TRBV7-9 and TRBJ2-3; 11 nucleotides agree with TRBD2. The CDR3 covers 15 residues. CDR1 and CDR2 (germline): SEHNR, FQNEAQ (reference sequence). Trimming cost V 5 bases and J 6 bases; bases outside gene matches: 7. CDR3 loop: CASSPLAGGADTQYF. The CDR3 DNA sequence: TGTGCCAGCAGCCCTCTAGCGGGAGGAGCCGATACGCAGTATTTT.

The CDR3 DNA reads TGTGCCAGCAGCTTAAACCCTGACACCAATGAGCAGTTCTTC. It translates to CASSLNPDTNEQFF. This chain uses TRBV7-3 with TRBJ2-1, with unresolved D. The CDR3 extends over 14 amino acids. The V and J ends lost 1 base and 6 bases respectively, with 10 bases between them. Germline CDR1 and CDR2: SGHTA and FQGTGA.

The chain combines TRBV29-1 with TRBJ2-7, with D perhaps TRBD2 (7 bases). CDR3 length equals 11 residues. The germline V gene has CDR1 SQVTM and CDR2 ANQGSEA. With 6 bases removed from V and 5 bases from J, the gap between germline ends came to 11 bases. CDR3 in amino acids: CSVVGGDEQYF. CDR3 nucleotide sequence: TGCAGCGTAGTAGGGGGGGACGAGCAGTACTTC.

The chain links TRBV19 to TRBJ1-2; possibly TRBD1 for D (5 bases). This CDR3 is built from 15 residues. Trimming stripped 1 base from V and 2 bases from J, with 11 bases between. The germline CDR1 and CDR2 sequences are LNHDA and SQIVND (reference sequence). This CDR3 is CASSIVGGANYGYTF. The CDR3 region has the DNA TGTGCCAGTAGTATAGTCGGGGGAGCCAACTATGGCTACACCTTC.

The chain couples TRBV6-5 to TRBJ1-2; 10 bases align to TRBD1. The ends lost 5 bases at V and 8 bases at J; junction bases unmatched: 11. The CDR3 runs to 15 residues. The V gene's germline CDR1 is MNHEY and CDR2 SVGAGI. The CDR3 loop is CASSTPDRGLRGYTF. The CDR3 nucleotides are TGTGCCAGCAGTACTCCTGACAGGGGGCTGCGGGGCTACACCTTC.

The gene calls are TRBV6-5 and TRBJ2-7, with TRBD2 matching 8 bases. The length of the CDR3 is 15 residues. J was trimmed by 2 bases and V by 6 bases; bases with no gene match: 9. CDR1 and CDR2 (germline): MNHEY, SVGAGI. The CDR3 sequence is CASRPPGRATYEQYF. In nucleotides, the CDR3 is TGTGCCAGCAGACCGCCCGGGAGGGCCACCTACGAGCAGTACTTC.

This clone occurred once. The gene calls are TRBV6-6 and TRBJ2-7; 10 bases are a match to TRBD2. V shed 0 bases and J 4 bases; nucleotides not matched to a gene: 6. The germline gives CDR1 MNHNY, CDR2 SVGAGI (reference sequence). The CDR3 loop spans 16 amino acids. The DNA of the CDR3 is TGTGCCAGCAGTTACTCCTGGCTAGCGGGAGAATACGAGCAGTACTTC. Translated: CASSYSWLAGEYEQYF.

This clone was found a few times. This chain uses TRBV6-5 with TRBJ2-2, with D perhaps matching TRBD1 (5 bases). The CDR3 runs to 14 residues. Per the germline V gene, CDR1 is MNHEY and CDR2 is SVGAGI. Trimming took off 5 bases at V and 6 bases at J, with 13 bases between the two ends. CDR3 amino acids: CASSRLQGSGELFF. The CDR3 region has the DNA TGTGCCAGCAGTCGACTCCAGGGATCCGGGGAGCTGTTTTTT.

In its sample, this clone was seen once. This sequence joins TRBV19 and TRBJ2-7; 8 positions agree with TRBD1. From germline, CDR1 is LNHDA and CDR2 SQIVND (reference sequence). The CDR3 spans 14 residues. With 1 base clipped from V and 5 bases from J, the junction kept 4 bases outside the gene matches. The CDR3, as DNA: TGTGCCAGTAGTATAGGAGACAGGGGCGACGAGCAGTACTTC. It encodes CASSIGDRGDEQYF.

This clone has only a few counts. The rearrangement links TRBV7-2 to TRBJ1-1; D may be TRBD1 (6 bases). In germline, CDR1 is SGHTA, CDR2 FQGNSA. This CDR3 region has 15 residues. The ends were cut back, 2 bases at V and 3 bases at J, with 13 bases in the middle. The CDR3 sequence: CASSLQPAGDTEAFF. DNA of the CDR3: TGTGCCAGCAGCTTACAACCGGCAGGGGACACTGAAGCTTTCTTT.

V gene TRBV6-4 combines with J gene TRBJ1-5; D remains ambiguous. V was pared by 8 bases and J by 0 bases, with 20 bases between. The CDR3 is 17 residues long. Looked up from germline, CDR1 is MRHNA and CDR2 is SNTAGT. The CDR3 spells CASGRTTNCYSNQPQHF. DNA of the CDR3: TGTGCCAGCGGACGGACTACGAACTGTTATAGCAATCAGCCCCAGCATTTT.

The rearrangement joins TRBV2 to TRBJ2-1, with D tentatively TRBD1 (6 bases). The CDR3 runs 15 residues. The ends were cut back, 10 bases at V and 0 bases at J, with 16 bases in the middle. Germline CDR1 reads SNHLY; CDR2 reads FYNNEI. The CDR3 DNA sequence: TGTGCCATCCCAAGGACAGCCTTCTCCTACAATGAGCAGTTCTTC. It is translated as CAIPRTAFSYNEQFF. Full variable domain (missing parts from reference TRBV2 and TRBJ2-1): EPEVTQTPSHQVTQMGQEVILRCVPISNHLYFYWYRQILGQKVEFLVSFYNNEISEKSEIFDDQFSVERPDGSNFTLKIRSTKLEDSAMYFCAIPRTAFSYNEQFFGPGTRLTVL.

V is TRBV19 and J is TRBJ1-4; D uncertain. CDR1 LNHDA and CDR2 SQIVND come from the germline V gene (reference sequence). This CDR3 region has 15 residues. V lost 0 bases to trimming and J lost 8 bases, with 13 bases between them. The CDR3 loop is CASSIDFPVREKLFF. CDR3 bases: TGTGCCAGTAGTATAGATTTCCCGGTTCGGGAAAAACTGTTTTTT.

The count of this clone is one. The rearrangement uses TRBV5-5 and TRBJ1-1; no firm D call. CDR3 length equals 14 residues. Trimming took 1 base from V and 1 from J, leaving 8 bases between them. Germline V CDR1 and CDR2: SGHKS, YYEKEE (reference sequence). CDR3 loop: CASSLPAGNTEAFF. The CDR3 DNA reads TGTGCCAGCAGCTTGCCGGCGGGGAACACTGAAGCTTTCTTT.

This chain uses TRBV28 with TRBJ2-1; 8 bases map to TRBD2. This CDR3 is 17 amino acids long. The germline CDR1 and CDR2 sequences are MDHEN and SYDVKM. After removal of 6 bases from V and 0 bases from J, the junction contained 10 bases not matched to a gene. CDR3 loop: CASSPTGGFSSYNEQFF. The CDR3 DNA follows: TGTGCCAGCAGCCCAACGGGGGGGTTCAGCTCCTACAATGAGCAGTTCTTC.

The chain couples TRBV19 to TRBJ2-4; 7 nucleotides line up with TRBD1. J gave up 1 base and V 4 bases, and 7 bases lay outside the gene matches. This CDR3 has 16 amino acids. Per germline, CDR1 LNHDA and CDR2 SQIVND (reference sequence). CDR3 coding DNA: TGTGCCAGTAGTACATGGACAGGAATGGCCAAAAACATTCAGTACTTC. Its translation is CASSTWTGMAKNIQYF.

The V gene is TRBV11-2, the J gene TRBJ2-7, with D possibly being TRBD2 (5 bases). The CDR3 extends over 16 amino acids. CDR1 is SGHAT, CDR2 FQNNGV, per germline. Trimming stripped 3 bases from V and 1 base from J, with 16 bases between. The CDR3 loop reads CASSLGISGSSYEQYF. DNA for the CDR3: TGTGCCAGCAGCTTGGGGATCAGCGGTTCATCCTACGAGCAGTACTTC.

This rearrangement joins TRBV28 to TRBJ1-1; perhaps TRBD1 as D (5 bases). The length of the CDR3 is 13 residues. Trimming left V 3 bases short and J 6 bases short, with 11 bases between. CDR1 is MDHEN, CDR2 SYDVKM, per germline. The CDR3 spells CASSFPGFAEAFF. The DNA of the CDR3 is TGTGCCAGCAGTTTCCCAGGGTTCGCTGAAGCTTTCTTT.

The chain links TRBV14 to TRBJ2-7; TRBD1 matches at 8 bases. From germline, CDR1 is SGHDN and CDR2 FVKESK. The CDR3 has 14 amino acids. J lost 0 bases, V lost 4 bases, and 2 bases had no gene match. CDR3 in DNA: TGTGCCAGCAGCCGACAGGGGTCCTCCTACGAGCAGTACTTC. The encoded protein is CASSRQGSSYEQYF. The entire variable domain, with the rest obtained from reference TRBV14 and TRBJ2-7, is as follows: EAGVTQFPSHSVIEKGQTVTLRCDPISGHDNLYWYRRVMGKEIKFLLHFVKESKQDESGMPNNRFLAERTGGTYSTLKVQPAELEDSGVYFCASSRQGSSYEQYFGPGTRLTVT.